One sample yielded the 21 T cell receptor beta chains listed below, sequenced in a study of cytomegalovirus exposure and HLA in healthy donors. The PCR made use of 60 Vbeta and 13 Jbeta primers. Using immunoSEQ multiplex PCR, the repertoire was profiled, and TCRdb retains in-frame clones only, with some absent. The repertoire consists of 120,000 or so clones, with roughly 70% occurring once and the leading ten covering approximately 4%. Specimen: PBMCs. The source of these receptors is a middle-aged man in good health and CMV-seropositive.

This clone was observed a few times. V is TRBV5-1 and J is TRBJ2-2; 7 nucleotides match TRBD1. The trim removed 4 bases at V and 5 bases at J, leaving 8 bases unmatched. The CDR3 spans 15 residues. Germline V lookup: CDR1 SGHRS, CDR2 YFSETQ. This chain's CDR3 is CASSQLGGGTGELFF. The CDR3 DNA reads as TGCGCCAGCAGCCAACTAGGGGGCGGGACCGGGGAGCTGTTTTTT.

This CDR3 is CASSLDAGDEQYF. DNA for the CDR3: TGTGCCAGCAGCTTAGACGCAGGGGACGAGCAGTACTTC. J is TRBJ2-7 and V is TRBV7-6; TRBD1 might be the D (6 bases). The CDR3 is 13 residues long. Looked up from germline, CDR1 is SGHVS and CDR2 is FNYEAQ. Trimming removed 1 base from V and 5 bases from J, with 9 bases in between. The full variable domain, with the rest looked up from reference TRBV7-6 and TRBJ2-7, is GAGVSQSPRYKVTKRGQDVALRCDPISGHVSLYWYRQALGQGPEFLTYFNYEAQQDKSGLPNDRFSAERPEGSISTLTIQRTEQRDSAMYRCASSLDAGDEQYFGPGTRLTVT.

V gene TRBV30 combines with J gene TRBJ1-1; the D is unclear. CDR1 GTSNPN and CDR2 SVGIG come from the germline V gene (reference sequence). V shed 4 bases and J shed 0 bases, with 6 bases lying between them. This CDR3 has 12 residues. DNA for the CDR3: TGTGCCTGGACGGTCATGAACACTGAAGCTTTCTTT. This sequence encodes CAWTVMNTEAFF.

J is TRBJ2-2 and V is TRBV5-6; TRBD2 aligns across 9 bases. Germline trimming cut 0 bases from V and 4 bases from J; bases unmatched to any gene: 4. This CDR3 is built from 16 residues. Per the germline V gene, CDR1 is SGHDT and CDR2 is YYEEEE. The CDR3 bases are TGTGCCAGCAGCTTGGGACTAGCGGAGATCACCGGGGAGCTGTTTTTT. It translates to CASSLGLAEITGELFF.

This clone was detected a few times. This chain links TRBV2 with TRBJ2-1; 9 positions match TRBD2. J lost 0 bases, V lost 5 bases, and 14 bases had no gene match. The germline CDR1 and CDR2 sequences are SNHLY and FYNNEI. The CDR3 is 19 residues long. The CDR3 is CASSPPGTSFLSSYNEQFF. DNA of the CDR3: TGTGCCAGCAGTCCCCCCGGGACTAGCTTTTTGAGCTCCTACAATGAGCAGTTCTTC.

The chain is built from TRBV19 and TRBJ2-5, with 8 bases aligning to TRBD1. From germline, CDR1 is LNHDA and CDR2 SQIVND (reference sequence). The CDR3 loop spans 15 amino acids. J was trimmed by 4 bases and V by 3 bases; bases with no gene match: 7. In DNA form, the CDR3 reads TGTGCCAGTAGTATTGATCAGGGGGCCGCAGAGACCCAGTACTTC. Translating gives CASSIDQGAAETQYF. The full variable domain, in which reference TRBV19 and TRBJ2-5 provide the parts outside the CDR3, is DGGITQSPKYLFRKEGQNVTLSCEQNLNHDAMYWYRQDPGQGLRLIYYSQIVNDFQKGDIAEGYSVSREKKESFPLTVTSAQKNPTAFYLCASSIDQGAAETQYFGPGTRLLVL.

This sequence joins TRBV9 and TRBJ2-2; tentative D call: TRBD1 (6 bases). The V and J ends lost 4 bases and 2 bases respectively, with 15 bases between them. The CDR3 is 16 residues long. The germline V gene has CDR1 SGDLS and CDR2 YYNGEE. CDR3 nucleotide sequence: TGTGCCAGCAGCCATCAATCGACAGGTAACACCGGGGAGCTGTTTTTT. This encodes CASSHQSTGNTGELFF.

The chain combines TRBV30 with TRBJ1-2; 7 nucleotides line up with TRBD1. Germline V gives CDR1 GTSNPN, CDR2 SVGIG (reference sequence). V was clipped by 4 bases and J by 4 bases; unmatched bases: 3. CDR3 length: 12 amino acids. CDR3 region: CAWTGTVYGYTF. CDR3 coding DNA: TGTGCCTGGACCGGGACAGTCTATGGCTACACCTTC.

The chain combines TRBV5-1 with TRBJ1-1; 12 positions match TRBD1. CDR3 length: 17 amino acids. With V trimmed by 3 bases and J by 7 bases, 13 bases remained unmatched. The germline gives CDR1 SGHRS, CDR2 YFSETQ. This CDR3 is CASSSGTGGFRGDEAFF. Here the CDR3 DNA reads TGCGCCAGCAGCTCCGGGACAGGGGGCTTCCGGGGAGATGAAGCTTTCTTT.

The V gene is TRBV27, the J gene TRBJ1-2, with 8 bases fitting TRBD1. Germline V gives CDR1 MNHEY, CDR2 SMNVEV (reference sequence). The length of the CDR3 is 14 residues. The V and J ends lost 8 bases and 5 bases, in that order; junction bases with no gene match: 10. DNA for the CDR3: TGTGCCAGCCTCCACAGGGGGGAGAGGTATGGCTACACCTTC. It encodes CASLHRGERYGYTF.

V and J are TRBV4-2 and TRBJ2-3, with 9 positions matching TRBD2. The trim removed 0 bases at V and 4 bases at J, leaving 5 bases unmatched. CDR1 is LGHNA, CDR2 YNFKEQ, per germline. The CDR3 has 16 residues. This CDR3 is CASSQDGSGSADTQYF. The CDR3 bases are TGTGCCAGCAGCCAAGATGGTAGCGGGAGTGCAGATACGCAGTATTTT.

Here the CDR3 DNA reads TGTGCCAGCTCAACGGGGACAGGGGTAACCGAGCAGTACTTC. Translating gives CASSTGTGVTEQYF. The genes are TRBV18 and TRBJ2-7, with 10 bases that match TRBD1. The trim removed 5 bases at V and 6 bases at J, leaving 7 bases unmatched. Looked up from germline, CDR1 is KGHSH and CDR2 is LQKENI. The CDR3 spans 14 residues.

The rearrangement joins TRBV7-2 to TRBJ2-1; possibly TRBD1 for D (6 bases). V shed 4 bases and J shed 5 bases, with 9 bases lying between them. Per the germline V gene, CDR1 is SGHTA and CDR2 is FQGNSA. The CDR3 consists of 13 residues. The CDR3 sequence is CASSSGQNNEQFF. In nucleotides, the CDR3 is TGTGCCAGCAGCTCCGGACAGAACAATGAGCAGTTCTTC. The full variable domain, its missing parts supplied by reference TRBV7-2 and TRBJ2-1, is GAGVSQSPSNKVTEKGKDVELRCDPISGHTALYWYRQSLGQGLEFLIYFQGNSAPDKSGLPSDRFSAERTGGSVSTLTIQRTQQEDSAVYLCASSSGQNNEQFFGPGTRLTVL.

This clone has just a few counts. V is TRBV5-1 and J is TRBJ2-7; 8 bases map to TRBD2. Germline loops: CDR1 SGHRS, CDR2 YFSETQ. This CDR3 comprises 15 residues. V lost 4 bases, J lost 2 bases, and 8 bases stayed unmatched. The CDR3 is CASSPTSGKTYEQYF. The CDR3 nucleotides read TGCGCCAGCAGCCCTACTAGCGGAAAGACCTACGAGCAGTACTTC.

The gene calls are TRBV13 and TRBJ1-5; the D gene is possibly TRBD1 (5 bases). Germline CDR1 PRHDT, CDR2 FYEKMQ (reference sequence). Trimming took 3 bases from V and 0 from J, leaving 15 bases between them. This CDR3 is built from 17 residues. Written as DNA, the CDR3 is TGTGCCAGCAGCTTTGGGACGGGAGGAAATAGCAATCAGCCCCAGCATTTT. Amino acids: CASSFGTGGNSNQPQHF.

V and J are TRBV7-2 and TRBJ2-1; perhaps TRBD1 as D (6 bases). The CDR3 is made up of 15 amino acids. CDR1 is SGHTA and CDR2 is FQGNSA in the germline V gene. V was shortened by 5 bases and J by 2 bases, with 13 bases between the two germline ends. The CDR3 reads CASSPRDIAYNEQFF. CDR3 in DNA: TGTGCCAGCAGCCCCCGGGACATAGCCTACAATGAGCAGTTCTTC.

This clone was observed a handful of times. The rearrangement uses TRBV5-1 and TRBJ2-1, with 9 bases matching TRBD1. Germline CDR1 SGHRS, CDR2 YFSETQ. V lost 2 bases to trimming and J lost 5 bases; unmatched junction nucleotides: 2. The length of the CDR3 is 14 residues. The CDR3 loop reads CASSFDRGNNEQFF. As DNA, the CDR3 is TGCGCCAGCAGCTTTGACAGGGGGAACAATGAGCAGTTCTTC.

The rearrangement uses TRBV7-2 and TRBJ1-2, with unresolved D. Germline values: CDR1 SGHTA, CDR2 FQGNSA. V lost 3 bases to trimming and J lost 3 bases, with 8 bases between them. The CDR3 totals 13 residues. The CDR3 protein is CASSFSEDYGYTF. DNA of the CDR3: TGTGCCAGCAGCTTTTCAGAGGACTATGGCTACACCTTC.

The rearrangement uses TRBV5-4 and TRBJ1-2; D remains ambiguous. CDR3 length: 13 amino acids. Germline V CDR1 and CDR2: SGHNT, YYREEE (reference sequence). V dropped 0 bases and J dropped 8 bases, with 11 bases sitting between them. The CDR3 DNA is TGTGCCAGCAGCTTGGGCCAGCGTGACGGCTACACCTTC. Translation gives CASSLGQRDGYTF. The variable domain in full, completed from reference TRBV5-4 and TRBJ1-2, reads ETGVTQSPTHLIKTRGQQVTLRCSSQSGHNTVSWYQQALGQGPQFIFQYYREEENGRGNFPPRFSGLQFPNYSSELNVNALELDDSALYLCASSLGQRDGYTFGSGTRLTVV.

With regard to this clone: Its ends do not fully match the called genes, so a read error is possible. V and J are TRBV7-7 and TRBJ2-3; D may be TRBD2 (5 bases). Germline V gives CDR1 SSHAT, CDR2 FNYEAQ (reference sequence). The CDR3 contains 13 residues. The CDR3 loop reads CASSLGRTDTQYF. Written as DNA, the CDR3 is TGTGCTAGCAGCTTAGGGAGAACAGATACGCAGTATTTT.

The chain couples TRBV4-1 to TRBJ1-1; 7 bases agree with TRBD1. This CDR3 comprises 16 residues. Trimming cost V 4 bases and J 1 base; bases outside gene matches: 9. Germline CDR1 and CDR2: MGHRA and YSYEKL. CDR3 nucleotides: TGCGCCAGCAGCCCTTTAGACAGGGATGCGAACACTGAAGCTTTCTTT. Its translation is CASSPLDRDANTEAFF.